This T cell receptor beta chain was identified in a study of blood T cells in healthy people across ages. Each sample used at least 6 million PBMCs. General study points: Calculation of diversity from one million T cells yielded estimates considered to be underestimates. Across samples, TCR beta diversity tracked strongly with naive T cell percentage.

Of note for this clonotype: Its antigen is still unknown.

A J-beta primer mix and a sample-barcoded 5' primer were used in a second PCR of about 7 to 12 cycles. TCRdb processed the 5' RACE reads anew with MiXCR; each CDR3 protein has one entry. The sample carries approximately 800,000 distinct CDR3 sequences, around two thirds recorded once. Per germline, CDR1 MNHEY and CDR2 SMNVEV (reference sequence). The CDR3 covers 15 residues. With 4 bases removed from V and 8 bases from J, the gap between germline ends came to 17 bases. The genes are TRBV27 and TRBJ1-4; perhaps TRBD1 as D (5 bases). What was sequenced was blood. The sequence was obtained from a man between 25 and 39 years old in good health. CDR3 sequence (DNA): TGTGCCAGCAGTTCACAGGCCGGGACTAGGGAAAAACTGTTTTTT. Amino acid sequence: CASSSQAGTREKLFF.